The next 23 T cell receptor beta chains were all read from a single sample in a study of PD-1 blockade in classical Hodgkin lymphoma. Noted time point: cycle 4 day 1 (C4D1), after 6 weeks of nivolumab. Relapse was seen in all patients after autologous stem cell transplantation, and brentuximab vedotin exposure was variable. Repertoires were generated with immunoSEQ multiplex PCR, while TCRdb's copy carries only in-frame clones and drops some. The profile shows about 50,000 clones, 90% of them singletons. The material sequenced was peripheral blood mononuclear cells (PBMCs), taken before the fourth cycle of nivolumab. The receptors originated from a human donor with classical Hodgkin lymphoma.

The CDR3 DNA reads as TGTGCCAGCATTACGACAGGTAACGGAGAGACCCAGTACTTC. Translation: CASITTGNGETQYF. This sequence joins TRBV28 and TRBJ2-5, with D possibly being TRBD1 (6 bases). The CDR3 is 14 residues long. V lost 7 bases and J lost 4, with 16 bases in between. Per germline, CDR1 MDHEN and CDR2 SYDVKM.

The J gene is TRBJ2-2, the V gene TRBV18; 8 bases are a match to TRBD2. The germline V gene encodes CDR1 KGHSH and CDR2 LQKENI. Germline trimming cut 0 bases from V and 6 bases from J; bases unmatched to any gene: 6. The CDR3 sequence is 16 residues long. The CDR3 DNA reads TGTGCCAGCTCACCACCCTGGACTAGCTCTGCCGGGGAGCTGTTTTTT. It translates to CASSPPWTSSAGELFF. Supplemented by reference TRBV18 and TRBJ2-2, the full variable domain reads NAGVMQNPRHLVRRRGQEARLRCSPMKGHSHVYWYRQLPEEGLKFMVYLQKENIIDESGMPKERFSAEFPKEGPSILRIQQVVRGDSAAYFCASSPPWTSSAGELFFGEGSRLTVL.

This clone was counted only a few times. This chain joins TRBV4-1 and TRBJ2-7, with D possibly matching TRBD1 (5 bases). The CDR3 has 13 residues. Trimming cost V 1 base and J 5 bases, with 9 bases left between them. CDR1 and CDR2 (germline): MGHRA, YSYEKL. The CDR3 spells CASSQGQGDEQYF. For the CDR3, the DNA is TGCGCCAGCAGCCAAGGGCAGGGCGACGAGCAGTACTTC.

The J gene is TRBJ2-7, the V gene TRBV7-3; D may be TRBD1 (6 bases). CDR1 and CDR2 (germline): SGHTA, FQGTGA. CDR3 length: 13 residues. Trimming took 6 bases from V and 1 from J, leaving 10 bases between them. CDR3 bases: TGTGCCAGCAGTACAGGGCAATCCTACGAGCAGTACTTC. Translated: CASSTGQSYEQYF. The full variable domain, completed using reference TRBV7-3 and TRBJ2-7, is GAGVSQTPSNKVTEKGKYVELRCDPISGHTALYWYRQSLGQGPEFLIYFQGTGAADDSGLPNDRFFAVRPEGSVSTLKIQRTERGDSAVYLCASSTGQSYEQYFGPGTRLTVT.

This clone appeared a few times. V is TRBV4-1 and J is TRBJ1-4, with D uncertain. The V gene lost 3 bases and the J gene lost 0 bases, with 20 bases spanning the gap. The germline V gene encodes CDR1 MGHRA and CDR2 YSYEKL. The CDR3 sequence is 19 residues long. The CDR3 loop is CASSHPGLTAPATNEKLFF. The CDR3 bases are TGCGCCAGCAGCCACCCCGGTCTTACGGCCCCCGCAACTAATGAAAAACTGTTTTTT.

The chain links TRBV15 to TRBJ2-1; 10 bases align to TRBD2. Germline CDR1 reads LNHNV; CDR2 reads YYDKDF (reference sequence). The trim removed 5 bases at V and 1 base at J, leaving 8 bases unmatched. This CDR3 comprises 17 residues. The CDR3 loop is CATSGLAGDGSYNEQFF. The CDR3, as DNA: TGTGCCACCAGCGGGCTAGCGGGAGATGGGTCCTACAATGAGCAGTTCTTC.

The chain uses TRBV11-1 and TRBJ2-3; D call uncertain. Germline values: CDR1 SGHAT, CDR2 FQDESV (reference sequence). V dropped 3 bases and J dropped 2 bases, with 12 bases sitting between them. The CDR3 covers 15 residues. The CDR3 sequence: CASSLIGYSTDTQYF. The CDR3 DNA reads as TGTGCCAGCAGCTTGATTGGCTACTCCACAGATACGCAGTATTTT.

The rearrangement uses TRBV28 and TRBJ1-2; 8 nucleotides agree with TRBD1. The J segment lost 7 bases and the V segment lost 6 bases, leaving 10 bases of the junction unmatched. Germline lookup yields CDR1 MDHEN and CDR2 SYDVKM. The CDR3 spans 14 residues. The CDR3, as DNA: TGTGCCAGCAGCCGCCGGACAGGGTGGATTGGCTACACCTTC. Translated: CASSRRTGWIGYTF.

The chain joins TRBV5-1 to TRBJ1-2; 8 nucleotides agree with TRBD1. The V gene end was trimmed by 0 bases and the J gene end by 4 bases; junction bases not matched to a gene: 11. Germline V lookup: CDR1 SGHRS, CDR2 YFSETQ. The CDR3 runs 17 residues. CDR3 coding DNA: TGCGCCAGCAGCTTGGCCCTCTCGCAGGGGGCCAGCTATGGCTACACCTTC. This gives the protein CASSLALSQGASYGYTF.

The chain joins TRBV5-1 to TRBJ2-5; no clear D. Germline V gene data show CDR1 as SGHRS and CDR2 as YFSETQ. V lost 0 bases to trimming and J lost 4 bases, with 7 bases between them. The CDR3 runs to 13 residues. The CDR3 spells CASSLGGGETQYF. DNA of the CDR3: TGCGCCAGCAGCTTGGGCGGTGGAGAGACCCAGTACTTC.

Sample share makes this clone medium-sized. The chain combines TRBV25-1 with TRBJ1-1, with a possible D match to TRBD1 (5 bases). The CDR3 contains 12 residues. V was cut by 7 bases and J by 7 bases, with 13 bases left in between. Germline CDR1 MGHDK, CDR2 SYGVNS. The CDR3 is CASMAGKDEAFF. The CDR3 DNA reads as TGTGCCAGCATGGCAGGGAAGGATGAAGCTTTCTTT.

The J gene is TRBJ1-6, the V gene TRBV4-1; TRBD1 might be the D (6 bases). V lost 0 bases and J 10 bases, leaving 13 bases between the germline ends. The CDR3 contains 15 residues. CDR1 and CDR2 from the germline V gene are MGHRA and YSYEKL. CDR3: CASSQEGYRDSPLHF. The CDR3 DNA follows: TGCGCCAGCAGCCAAGAAGGTTACAGGGACTCACCCCTCCACTTT.

CDR3 loop: CASSYKQGGQPQHF. The CDR3 DNA is TGTGCCAGCAGTTATAAACAGGGCGGCCAGCCCCAGCATTTT. The chain is built from TRBV6-5 and TRBJ1-5, with D possibly matching TRBD1 (6 bases). This CDR3 is built from 14 residues. The V gene lost 3 bases and the J gene lost 7 bases, with 13 bases spanning the gap. CDR1 and CDR2 (germline): MNHEY, SVGAGI.

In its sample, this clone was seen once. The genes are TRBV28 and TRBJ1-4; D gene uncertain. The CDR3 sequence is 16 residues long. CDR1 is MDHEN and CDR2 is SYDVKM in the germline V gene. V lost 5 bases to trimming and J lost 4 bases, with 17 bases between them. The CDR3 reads CASSTGSGFHNEKLFF. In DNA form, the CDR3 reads TGTGCCAGCAGTACGGGCTCTGGCTTTCATAATGAAAAACTGTTTTTT.

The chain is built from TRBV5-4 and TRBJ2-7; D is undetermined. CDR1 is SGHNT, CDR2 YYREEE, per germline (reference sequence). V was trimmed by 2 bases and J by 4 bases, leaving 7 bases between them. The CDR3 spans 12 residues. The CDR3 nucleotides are TGTGCCAGCAGCTTATTGGAATACGAGCAGTACTTC. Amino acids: CASSLLEYEQYF.

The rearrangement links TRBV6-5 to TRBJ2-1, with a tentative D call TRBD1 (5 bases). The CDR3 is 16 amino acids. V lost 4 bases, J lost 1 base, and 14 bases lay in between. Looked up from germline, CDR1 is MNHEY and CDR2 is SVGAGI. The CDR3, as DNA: TGTGCCAGCAGTTGGACAACCGCCGGGTCCTACAATGAGCAGTTCTTC. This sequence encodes CASSWTTAGSYNEQFF.

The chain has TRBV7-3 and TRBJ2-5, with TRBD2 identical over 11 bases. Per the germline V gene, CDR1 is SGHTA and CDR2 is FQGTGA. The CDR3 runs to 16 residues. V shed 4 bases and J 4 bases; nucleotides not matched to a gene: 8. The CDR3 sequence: CASSSGLAGAGETQYF. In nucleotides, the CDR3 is TGTGCCAGCAGCTCTGGACTAGCGGGTGCGGGAGAGACCCAGTACTTC.

The CDR3 DNA is TGTGCCAGCAGGCCCCTACCGGGACTAGCGACAGATACGCAGTATTTT. Encoded protein: CASRPLPGLATDTQYF. The chain employs TRBV27 and TRBJ2-3, with 10 bases lining up with TRBD2. Losses at the gene ends were 6 bases for V and 3 bases for J; bases not matched to a gene: 9. CDR1 and CDR2 (germline): MNHEY, SMNVEV (reference sequence). The CDR3 runs 16 residues.

The CDR3 reads CASSISRTGNTIYF. DNA of the CDR3: TGTGCCAGCAGCATCAGCCGAACTGGAAACACCATATATTTT. The chain recombines TRBV11-1 with TRBJ1-3; no clear D gene. This CDR3 contains 14 residues. Looked up from germline, CDR1 is SGHAT and CDR2 is FQDESV (reference sequence). Trimming took 5 bases from V and 2 from J, leaving 10 bases between them.

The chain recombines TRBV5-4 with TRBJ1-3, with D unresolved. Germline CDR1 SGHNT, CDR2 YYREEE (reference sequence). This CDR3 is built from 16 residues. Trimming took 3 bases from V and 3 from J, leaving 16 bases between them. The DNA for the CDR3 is TGTGCCAGCAGCTCGATGACTGCCGTAGTTGGAAACACCATATATTTT. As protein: CASSSMTAVVGNTIYF.

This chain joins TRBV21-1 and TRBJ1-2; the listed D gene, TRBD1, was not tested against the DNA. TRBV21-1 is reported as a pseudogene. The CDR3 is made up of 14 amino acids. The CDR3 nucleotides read TGTGCCAGCAGCATAGACAGGGGGCTAAGTGGCTACACCTTC. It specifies CASSIDRGLSGYTF.

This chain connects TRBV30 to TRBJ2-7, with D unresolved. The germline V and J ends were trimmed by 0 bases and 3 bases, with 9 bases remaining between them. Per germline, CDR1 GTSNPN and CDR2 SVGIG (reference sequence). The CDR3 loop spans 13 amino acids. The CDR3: CAWSVITFYEQYF. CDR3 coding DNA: TGTGCCTGGAGTGTAATCACTTTCTACGAGCAGTACTTC. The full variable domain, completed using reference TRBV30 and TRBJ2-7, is SQTIHQWPATLVQPVGSPLSLECTVEGTSNPNLYWYRQAAGRGLQLLFYSVGIGQISSEVPQNLSASRPQDRQFILSSKKLLLSDSGFYLCAWSVITFYEQYFGPGTRLTVT.

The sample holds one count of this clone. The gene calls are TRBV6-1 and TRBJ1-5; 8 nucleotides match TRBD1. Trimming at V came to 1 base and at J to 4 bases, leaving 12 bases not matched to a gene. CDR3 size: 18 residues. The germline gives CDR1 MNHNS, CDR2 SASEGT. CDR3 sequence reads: CASSEVFSGGLRNQPQHF. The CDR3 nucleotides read TGTGCCAGCAGTGAAGTGTTCTCAGGGGGCCTGAGGAATCAGCCCCAGCATTTT.